This T cell receptor (beta chain) emerged from a study of blood T cell repertoires in COVID-19. The overall study: Some COVID-19 samples were acute and others convalescent; all came from the United States, Italy and Spain. T cells, B-cell-depleted T cells, or PBMCs provided the cDNA or gDNA that served as material.

Germline lookup yields CDR1 SNHLY and CDR2 FYNNEI. There are 14 residues in the CDR3. V shed 4 bases and J 5 bases; nucleotides not matched to a gene: 7. Repertoires were generated with immunoSEQ multiplex PCR, while TCRdb's copy carries only in-frame clones and drops some. In the table there are roughly 150,000 clones, more than 75% of which are singletons. The sequenced sample consisted of peripheral blood. The receptor's source is a man aged 45-60 years who had recovered from COVID-19. This sequence joins TRBV2 and TRBJ1-1, with 7 nucleotides matching TRBD1. The CDR3 is CASSAQGSRTEAFF. The CDR3 DNA reads TGTGCCAGCAGTGCACAGGGGAGCAGGACTGAAGCTTTCTTT.